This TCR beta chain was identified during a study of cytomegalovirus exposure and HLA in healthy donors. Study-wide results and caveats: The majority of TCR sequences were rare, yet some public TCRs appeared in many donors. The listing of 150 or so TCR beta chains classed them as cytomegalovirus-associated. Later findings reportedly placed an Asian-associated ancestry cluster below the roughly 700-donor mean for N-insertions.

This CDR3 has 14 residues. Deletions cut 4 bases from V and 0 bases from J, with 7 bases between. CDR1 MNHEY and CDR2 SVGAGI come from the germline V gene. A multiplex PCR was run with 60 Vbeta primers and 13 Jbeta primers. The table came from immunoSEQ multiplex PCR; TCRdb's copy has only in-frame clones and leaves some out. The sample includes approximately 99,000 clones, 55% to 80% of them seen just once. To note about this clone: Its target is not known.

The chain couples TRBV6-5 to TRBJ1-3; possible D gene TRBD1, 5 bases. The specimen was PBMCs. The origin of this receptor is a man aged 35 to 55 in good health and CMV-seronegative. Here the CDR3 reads CASSFRVSGNTIYF. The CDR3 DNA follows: TGTGCCAGCAGTTTCAGGGTCTCTGGAAACACCATATATTTT.